This T cell receptor beta chain was captured by sequencing in a study of read filtering for tumor transcriptome and immune sequencing (dated by TCRdb to the early 2020s). Looking at the study overall: The cohort consisted of over 16 male and over twelve female patients, with a mean age of approximately 70 years and an age range of roughly 47 to 90. Under revised international staging, 8 or 9 patients fell into R-ISS I, 15 or so into R-ISS II and six or seven into R-ISS III. After DNase treatment, whole-transcriptome libraries were prepared using the TruSeq RNA Access Library Prep Kit. TCR-region mapped reads per sample ranged from about 4 to 10.27 million with IR-seq versus only about 75 to 1,400 with RNA-seq. Using the same bone marrow samples, the study compared TCR repertoires obtained by targeted immune repertoire sequencing with those obtained by bulk whole-transcriptome sequencing. One main goal was a read-filtering strategy for immune repertoire data, in particular deciding whether clonotypes backed by only one read should be removed. The paper as a whole reports these results and caveats: Removing single-read clonotypes increased the correlation between IR-seq and RNA-seq shared clonotype proportions. In IR-seq, around 85% of clonotypes but approximately 3.7% of total reads were represented by single-read clonotypes, whereas in RNA-seq, around 75% of clonotypes and approximately 45% of reads were represented by single-read clonotypes. IR-seq captured clonotypes at much higher depth and more reliably than RNA-seq, and smaller IR-seq throughput sufficed to identify most shared clonotypes. The sorted CD138-negative fraction was composed of a mixed bone marrow immune population rather than of purified T cells.

Each patient had bone marrow sampled at the time of active disease. Ficoll-Hypaque density gradient centrifugation was used to isolate bone marrow mononuclear cells. To remove myeloma plasma cells, the cells were labeled with CD138 magnetic microbeads on a MACS separator, and CD138-negative cells were then collected by negative selection. Flow cytometry with CD138 antibodies on an Attune NxT was used to check how pure the isolated cells were. TRIzol reagent was used to extract total RNA, which was then quantified with a NanoDrop spectrophotometer. Paired RNA-seq and IR-seq were performed on each patient's CD138-negative bone marrow sample. Starting from 400 ng RNA, TCR libraries were constructed with the Immunoverse kit using molecular barcoded adaptors that cover the alpha/delta and beta/gamma chains. The same RNA used for transcriptome sequencing was used for TCR library preparation. TCR libraries were sequenced on an Illumina HiSeq 4000 with 2 x 150 cycles. In the original analysis: With MiXCR, TCR reads were aligned to human V, D, J and C references and assembled into CDR3 clonotypes, with quality filtering and error correction included. The tcR package in R was used for analysis of clonotype counts and gene usage diversity. Raw mapping reads were checked after the RNA-seq reads had been mapped by STAR aligner version 2.5.3a onto the human GRCh37 genome. To test how sequencing depth affected the clonotypes detected, IR-seq fastq files were randomly downsampled with Seqtk 1.3. TCRdb trimmed the raw reads at Q25, called clones with MiXCR and kept productive beta chains. Duplicate CDR3 protein sequences are folded into a single record with the most common DNA and genes. Here the V and J calls rest on TCRdb's processing, not on the authors' analysis. This sample is represented by fewer than 35,000 distinct CDR3 sequences; around 20% of them were singletons. Roughly 17% of the sample is taken by the ten largest.

Ten or more counts support this clonotype. Its antigen remains undetermined. No per-base quality is available; no much larger clone lies one base away. The clonotype originates from a donor aged 40 or over with multiple myeloma. Sequenced sample: a population of CD138-negative cells sorted from bone marrow. The meaning of the sample's cell subset or site label: bone marrow mononuclear cells depleted of CD138+ plasma/myeloma cells by negative magnetic selection.

In nucleotide form, the sequence is TGTGCCAGCAGCCTCCACTGGGGACCCAAAAACATTCAGTACTTC. This gives the protein CASSLHWGPKNIQYF. Recombination connected TRBV7-9 to TRBJ2-4, with the D assignment possibly TRBD1 or TRBD2, given 5 matching bases for each. The germline V gene encodes CDR1 SEHNR and CDR2 FQNEAQ (reference sequence). The CDR3 spans 15 residues, from the cysteine through the phenylalanine. Solely the CDR3 DNA is kept, with 45 bases framed from the first base. V and J lose 5 bases and 2 bases, and a span of 13 bases separates them.